The sequence of this TCR beta chain was determined in a study of shared clonotypes between healthy human individuals. Profiled with immunoSEQ multiplex PCR; TCRdb holds only in-frame clones, not every one. This table holds under 600,000 clones, more than 95% found once. A remark on this clone: The antigen remains undetermined.

The CDR3 has 17 residues. Trimming pared 4 bases from V and 1 base from J, leaving 19 bases between. The germline V gene encodes CDR1 SGDLS and CDR2 YYNGEE. Whole-study findings and limits: Non-shared clonotypes had lower generation probabilities than clonotypes shared by all four sorted-subset donors. The naive CD4 repertoires of several donors were compared, and around 5% of clonotypes were shared.

The receptor comes from a woman aged 30 to 39 in good health. V and J are TRBV9 and TRBJ2-3; D possibly matches TRBD1 or TRBD2 (5 bases each). The sample comprised naive CD4+ T cells sorted from blood. Stated subset: CD45RA+ positively selected. CDR3 coding DNA: TGTGCCAGCAGCCTAGACTGGGGGAGTGTCGGCACAGATACGCAGTATTTT. Protein: CASSLDWGSVGTDTQYF.